Here is one T cell receptor beta chain with its context. Its antigen is unknown. With a much larger clone just one base away, this may be a read error. Noted time point: pre-sensitization, week 0. The treatment denotes: therapeutic diphenylcyclopropenone sensitization with weekly scalp DPC. Individual cDNA molecules had unique molecular identifiers attached to them by the library. TCRdb reanalysed the RACE reads using MiXCR and keeps one entry per CDR3 protein. The data hold about 85,000 distinct CDR3 sequences, with about 9% observed a single time. This sample is part of a study of human T cells and chemical hapten exposure. General study findings and limits: No alteration of TCRs above 1 in 1000 frequency was seen with DPC sensitization.

The TCR was taken from a man aged 35-49 years with alopecia areata. Some clones in this sample may be carry-over from other donors' samples. This specimen was whole blood, taken in connection with sensitization to the hapten diphenylcyclopropenone (DPC).

Here the CDR3 reads CSVDGVVGGTDTQYF. The CDR3 DNA is TGCAGCGTTGATGGGGTTGTGGGAGGCACAGATACGCAGTATTTT. The J gene is TRBJ2-3, the V gene TRBV29-1; D is possibly TRBD2 (5 bases). Germline V gene lookup returns CDR1 SQVTM and CDR2 ANQGSEA. Trimming removed 3 bases from V and 1 base from J, with 14 bases in between. This CDR3 is built from 15 residues.